This T cell receptor beta chain emerged from a study of CD8+ T cells in alopecia areata. Specified treatment: oral pan-JAK inhibitor, 5-10 mg twice daily. V lost 2 bases to trimming and J lost 1 base; unmatched junction nucleotides: 5. This CDR3 has 14 amino acids. CDR1 and CDR2 (germline): SQVTM, ANQGSEA. Sequencing relied on a cDNA template that was reverse transcribed from extracted RNA. TCRdb's table, derived via immunoSEQ multiplex PCR, lists solely in-frame clones and lacks some. Counted here are more than 110,000 clones, roughly 82% occurring once; the ten biggest clones make up around 25%. This clonotype originated in a human donor with alopecia areata. The chain has TRBV29-1 and TRBJ2-7; TRBD2 aligns across 7 bases. The sequencing here drew on CD8+ T cells sorted from blood, taken at week 4, from a patient treated with tofacitinib. The CDR3 is CSVESPGGSYEQYF. DNA of the CDR3: TGCAGCGTTGAATCCCCGGGGGGATCCTACGAGCAGTACTTC.